This is a list of T cell receptor beta chains from one sample in a study of T cell changes during pregnancy in multiple sclerosis. TCRdb's table, derived via immunoSEQ multiplex PCR, lists solely in-frame clones and lacks some. The sample lists under 30,000 clones, about 86% occurring once. The sequenced sample was CD4+ T cells from peripheral blood mononuclear cells, obtained in the first trimester of pregnancy. The receptors were gathered from a female donor in good health, enrolled as a control in a pregnancy study. CDR3s include the opening cysteine and the closing phenylalanine or tryptophan. A D gene is named only where the DNA matches it firmly. The listing skips clone size in some rows; elsewhere it reads once, few, many or a size class.

size: .; J: TRBJ1-1; V: TRBV6-5; D: .; CDR3: CASSKSGMNTEAFF; DNA: TGTGCCAGCAGTAAGTCAGGGATGAACACTGAAGCTTTCTTT
size: .; J: TRBJ1-4; V: TRBV4-2; D: .; CDR3: CASSQDGLSVEKLFF; DNA: TGTGCCAGCAGCCAAGACGGACTATCGGTAGAAAAACTGTTTTTT
size: .; J: TRBJ2-7; V: TRBV5-4; D: .; CDR3: CASSLQPESSYEQYF; DNA: TGTGCCAGCAGCTTGCAACCAGAAAGCTCCTACGAGCAGTACTTC
size: few; J: TRBJ1-5; V: TRBV10-3; D: .; CDR3: CATGEAINQPQHF; DNA: TGTGCCACCGGGGAGGCGATCAATCAGCCCCAGCATTTT
size: .; J: TRBJ2-1; V: TRBV18; D: .; CDR3: CASSRVKRVYNEQFF; DNA: TGTGCCAGCTCACGCGTGAAGCGGGTTTACAATGAGCAGTTCTTC
size: .; J: TRBJ1-5; V: TRBV28; D: .; CDR3: CASSLYGGPSNQPQHF; DNA: TGTGCCAGCAGTTTATACGGGGGTCCTAGCAATCAGCCCCAGCATTTT
size: .; J: TRBJ1-6; V: TRBV30; D: .; CDR3: CAWRDTGLPSNSPLHF; DNA: TGTGCCTGGAGGGACACAGGTCTTCCATCTAATTCACCCCTCCACTTT
size: .; J: TRBJ1-5; V: TRBV2; D: .; CDR3: CASSEAPGQFQPQHF; DNA: TGTGCCAGCAGTGAAGCCCCTGGACAGTTTCAGCCCCAGCATTTT
size: .; J: TRBJ2-3; V: TRBV5-6; D: TRBD2; CDR3: CASSMGLAGAGDTQYF; DNA: TGTGCCAGCAGCATGGGACTAGCGGGAGCTGGGGATACGCAGTATTTT
size: .; J: TRBJ1-2; V: TRBV6-5; D: TRBD1; CDR3: CASSPLTGTGYGYTF; DNA: TGCGCCAGCAGTCCCTTAACCGGGACAGGTTATGGCTACACCTTC
size: .; J: TRBJ1-1; V: TRBV6-6; D: TRBD1; CDR3: CASSGQPNTEAFF; DNA: TGTGCCAGTTCGGGACAGCCAAACACTGAAGCTTTCTTT
size: few; J: TRBJ2-3; V: TRBV5-1; D: TRBD2; CDR3: CASSSVPGGADTQYF; DNA: TGCGCCAGCAGCTCCGTCCCTGGGGGGGCAGATACGCAGTATTTT
size: .; J: TRBJ2-3; V: TRBV2; D: .; CDR3: CASVQGSTDTQYF; DNA: TGTGCCAGCGTTCAGGGATCCACAGATACGCAGTATTTT
size: few; J: TRBJ1-1; V: TRBV27; D: TRBD1; CDR3: CASSRQGGEAFF; DNA: TGTGCCAGCAGCCGACAGGGAGGTGAAGCTTTCTTT
size: few; J: TRBJ2-7; V: TRBV5-1; D: .; CDR3: CASSFKVEGSPYEQYF; DNA: TGCGCCAGCAGCTTTAAGGTTGAGGGAAGCCCCTACGAGCAGTACTTC
size: .; J: TRBJ1-2; V: TRBV7-2; D: TRBD1; CDR3: CASSLAGTANYGYTF; DNA: TGTGCCAGCAGCTTAGCCGGGACAGCTAACTATGGCTACACCTTC
size: .; J: TRBJ2-7; V: TRBV11-2; D: TRBD1; CDR3: CASSLDRPYEQYF; DNA: TGTGCCAGCAGCCTGGACAGGCCCTACGAGCAGTACTTC
size: .; J: TRBJ1-4; V: TRBV4-3; D: TRBD1; CDR3: CASSQDGTVNEKLFF; DNA: TGCGCCAGCAGCCAAGATGGGACAGTTAATGAAAAACTGTTTTTT
size: .; J: TRBJ2-7; V: TRBV14; D: .; CDR3: CASSQVRRPTKEQYF; DNA: TGTGCCAGCAGCCAAGTTCGCAGGCCTACGAAGGAGCAGTACTTC
size: .; J: TRBJ2-2; V: TRBV9; D: TRBD2; CDR3: CASSVDGRRLAGITGELFF; DNA: TGTGCCAGCAGCGTAGATGGTCGTCGGCTAGCGGGTATAACCGGGGAGCTGTTTTTT
size: .; J: TRBJ1-1; V: TRBV19; D: TRBD1; CDR3: CASSIAATGASTEAFF; DNA: TGTGCCAGTAGTATAGCGGCGACAGGGGCGAGCACTGAAGCTTTCTTT
size: .; J: TRBJ1-2; V: TRBV10-1; D: .; CDR3: CASSEAGGEGYGYTF; DNA: TGCGCCAGCAGTGAGGCCGGGGGTGAGGGCTATGGCTACACCTTC
size: .; J: TRBJ2-1; V: TRBV14; D: TRBD2; CDR3: CASSQGTSGYYNEQFF; DNA: TGTGCCAGCAGCCAAGGGACTAGCGGATACTACAATGAGCAGTTCTTC
size: .; J: TRBJ2-1; V: TRBV6-5; D: TRBD1; CDR3: CASSNDRGSYNEQFF; DNA: TGTGCCAGCAGCAACGACAGGGGTTCCTACAATGAGCAGTTCTTC
size: .; J: TRBJ2-3; V: TRBV6-1; D: TRBD2; CDR3: CASSTSGQGDTQYF; DNA: TGTGCCAGCTCGACTAGCGGGCAAGGGGATACGCAGTATTTT
size: few; J: TRBJ2-2; V: TRBV19; D: .; CDR3: CATAGRGFTGELFF; DNA: TGTGCCACCGCGGGGAGAGGGTTCACCGGGGAGCTGTTTTTT
size: once; J: TRBJ1-2; V: TRBV7-2; D: TRBD1; CDR3: CASSLDRGLWGYTF; DNA: TGTGCCAGCAGCTTAGACAGGGGGCTATGGGGCTACACCTTC
size: .; J: TRBJ2-7; V: TRBV9; D: .; CDR3: CASSLDGAYEQYF; DNA: TGTGCCAGCAGCCTAGACGGGGCCTACGAGCAGTACTTC
size: .; J: TRBJ2-1; V: TRBV10-2; D: .; CDR3: CASSEDAGPYNEQFF; DNA: TGCGCCAGCAGTGAGGATGCGGGTCCCTACAATGAGCAGTTCTTC
size: .; J: TRBJ1-3; V: TRBV6-1; D: .; CDR3: CASSEGHYSGNTIYF; DNA: TGTGCCAGCAGTGAAGGTCACTACTCTGGAAACACCATATATTTT
size: .; J: TRBJ1-3; V: TRBV4-2; D: TRBD1; CDR3: CASSQIRQGPSGNTIYF; DNA: TGTGCCAGCAGCCAGATTAGACAGGGTCCCTCTGGAAACACCATATATTTT
size: .; J: TRBJ1-3; V: TRBV6-1; D: .; CDR3: CASSEAGGETIYF; DNA: TGTGCCAGCAGTGAAGCGGGGGGGGAAACCATATATTTT
size: .; J: TRBJ2-5; V: TRBV5-1; D: .; CDR3: CASNTLLGRGQETQYF; DNA: TGCGCCAGCAACACATTACTAGGACGGGGGCAAGAGACCCAGTACTTC
size: .; J: TRBJ1-4; V: TRBV19; D: TRBD1; CDR3: CASSIRPRTGRSEKLFF; DNA: TGTGCCAGTAGTATCCGCCCGCGGACAGGGCGAAGTGAAAAACTGTTTTTT
size: medium-sized; J: TRBJ1-1; V: TRBV6-5; D: .; CDR3: CASSYSPELNTEAFF; DNA: TGTGCCAGCAGTTACTCGCCGGAGCTGAACACTGAAGCTTTCTTT